The table lists the clone carrying this TCR beta chain with many counts. Its specificity is not known. The record originates from a study of Graves' ophthalmopathy and Graves' hyperthyroidism. Notes on the study in general: Ophthalmopathy progression was predicted with 70.59% sensitivity and 72.22% specificity.

Germline values: CDR1 DFQATT, CDR2 SNEGSKA (reference sequence). V lost 6 bases and J 6 bases, leaving 6 bases between the germline ends. The CDR3 sequence is 11 residues long. RNA served as the template for amplifying TCR beta CDR3 regions. A first-round RT-PCR used HTBI primers, followed by a second-round multiplex PCR. Each CDR3 protein is one row after TCRdb ran MiXCR on the multiplex PCR reads. The sample lists 350,000 to 400,000 distinct CDR3 sequences; about 16% were seen once. Sequenced sample: peripheral blood. This clonotype was sampled from a young woman with Graves' ophthalmopathy. This chain joins TRBV20-1 and TRBJ1-6, with D uncertain. The DNA of the CDR3 is TGCAGTGCCACCCCTAATTCACCCCTCCACTTT. It encodes CSATPNSPLHF.